One sample yielded the 21 T cell receptor beta chains listed below, sequenced in a study of T-cell memory formation after mild COVID-19. TCRdb reprocessed the 5' RACE reads via MiXCR and lists one record per CDR3 protein. The repertoire holds tens of thousands of distinct CDR3 sequences, with less than 15% as singletons. Sequencing input: PBMCs or a T cell subset sorted from them (not recorded which). The receptors come from an adult woman who had mild COVID-19 (a few samples of this study predate the infection). Cell type and time point are not known.

This clonotype showed up many times. The rearrangement joins TRBV27 to TRBJ2-5; 13 bases are shared with TRBD2. The CDR3 length is 17 residues. The germline gives CDR1 MNHEY, CDR2 SMNVEV (reference sequence). The ends lost 8 bases at V and 4 bases at J; junction bases unmatched: 13. Here the CDR3 reads CASGRTSGSLFVETQYF. In nucleotides, the CDR3 is TGTGCCAGCGGACGGACTAGCGGGAGTCTGTTTGTAGAGACCCAGTACTTC.

This sequence joins TRBV12-5 and TRBJ1-1; TRBD1 might be the D (6 bases). Germline assignment: CDR1 LGHNT and CDR2 FRNRAP. V was pared by 3 bases and J by 5 bases, with 13 bases between. CDR3 length: 14 amino acids. The CDR3 DNA reads TGTGCTAGTGGTTTTGGGGGGGCAGGTACTGAAGCTTTCTTT. Translated, it gives CASGFGGAGTEAFF.

This clonotype showed up just a few times. V usage is TRBV29-1 and J usage is TRBJ1-4; D is uncertain. The germline V gene encodes CDR1 SQVTM and CDR2 ANQGSEA. Trimming took 5 bases from V and 0 from J, leaving 4 bases between them. The CDR3 loop spans 12 amino acids. CDR3 loop: CSVWATNEKLFF. Written as DNA, the CDR3 is TGCAGCGTTTGGGCAACTAATGAAAAACTGTTTTTT. The whole variable domain, filled in from reference TRBV29-1 and TRBJ1-4, reads SAVISQKPSRDICQRGTSLTIQCQVDSQVTMMFWYRQQPGQSLTLIATANQGSEATYESGFVIDKFPISRPNLTFSTLTVSNMSPEDSSIYLCSVWATNEKLFFGSGTQLSVL.

This chain links TRBV6-4 with TRBJ2-3, with D unresolved. CDR1 is MRHNA, CDR2 SNTAGT, per germline. The CDR3 covers 12 residues. V lost 2 bases to trimming and J lost 8 bases, with 8 bases between them. This CDR3 is CASSDLGGTQYF. In nucleotides, the CDR3 is TGTGCCAGCAGTGACCTCGGTGGTACGCAGTATTTT.

The chain is built from TRBV7-2 and TRBJ2-1; D is perhaps TRBD2 (5 bases). The V and J ends lost 1 base and 4 bases respectively, with 11 bases between them. This CDR3 has 15 residues. The germline V gene has CDR1 SGHTA and CDR2 FQGNSA. In nucleotides, the CDR3 is TGTGCCAGCAGCTTAGGAGCTAGCCCATACAATGAGCAGTTCTTC. Its translation: CASSLGASPYNEQFF. The full variable domain, with the rest looked up from reference TRBV7-2 and TRBJ2-1, is GAGVSQSPSNKVTEKGKDVELRCDPISGHTALYWYRQSLGQGLEFLIYFQGNSAPDKSGLPSDRFSAERTGGSVSTLTIQRTQQEDSAVYLCASSLGASPYNEQFFGPGTRLTVL.

This chain joins TRBV7-9 and TRBJ1-1, with no clear D. The CDR3 runs to 12 residues. The germline V and J ends were trimmed by 1 base and 7 bases, with 7 bases remaining between them. The V gene's germline CDR1 is SEHNR and CDR2 FQNEAQ (reference sequence). CDR3 amino acids: CASSLGMGEAFF. Here the CDR3 DNA reads TGTGCCAGCAGCTTAGGGATGGGTGAAGCTTTCTTT. The full variable domain, rest sourced from reference TRBV7-9 and TRBJ1-1, is DTGVSQNPRHKITKRGQNVTFRCDPISEHNRLYWYRQTLGQGPEFLTYFQNEAQLEKSRLLSDRFSAERPKGSFSTLEIQRTEQGDSAMYLCASSLGMGEAFFGQGTRLTVV.

The chain carries TRBV20-1 and TRBJ2-7; maybe TRBD2 (5 bases). The V end lost 4 bases, the J end lost 1 base, and 17 bases lay between the germline ends. Per the germline V gene, CDR1 is DFQATT and CDR2 is SNEGSKA (reference sequence). The CDR3 has 15 amino acids. CDR3 coding DNA: TGCAGTGCTAAGCGGACGAGCAGGTGGTCCTACGAGCAGTACTTC. As protein: CSAKRTSRWSYEQYF.

The chain links TRBV3-1 to TRBJ2-7, with 8 positions matching TRBD2. This CDR3 contains 15 residues. V lost 1 base, J lost 4 bases, and 6 bases stayed unmatched. CDR1 is LGHDT and CDR2 is YNNKEL in the germline V gene (reference sequence). CDR3 DNA: TGTGCCAGCAGCCAAGTACGGGAGGGGCATTACGAGCAGTACTTC. Translating it yields CASSQVREGHYEQYF.

This clonotype was detected only a few times. The chain combines TRBV12-3 or TRBV12-4 with TRBJ2-1; TRBD2 agrees at 7 bases. The V and J ends lost 6 bases and 6 bases, in that order; junction bases with no gene match: 14. The CDR3 is made up of 16 amino acids. The CDR3 here is CASRGVESGEGNEQFF. The CDR3 DNA follows: TGTGCCAGCAGAGGTGTTGAGAGCGGGGAGGGCAATGAGCAGTTCTTC.

The chain has TRBV10-3 and TRBJ1-5; maybe TRBD1 (6 bases). Germline assignment: CDR1 ENHRY and CDR2 SYGVKD. The CDR3 sequence is 13 residues long. V lost 8 bases and J 3 bases, leaving 11 bases between the germline ends. CDR3 DNA sequence: TGTGCCATCCAGGGGTCAGACAATCAGCCCCAGCATTTT. It is translated as CAIQGSDNQPQHF.

This rearrangement joins TRBV4-3 to TRBJ1-6; 9 positions match TRBD1. Germline V gives CDR1 LGHNA, CDR2 YSLEER. The CDR3 length is 15 residues. Trimming at V came to 1 base and at J to 7 bases, leaving 2 bases not matched to a gene. The CDR3 coding sequence is TGCGCCAGCAGCCAAGCGGGACAGGGCAATTCACCCCTCCACTTT. Translation gives CASSQAGQGNSPLHF.

The chain recombines TRBV6-1 with TRBJ1-1, with 8 bases fitting TRBD1. The trim removed 8 bases at V and 8 bases at J, leaving 7 bases unmatched. Germline V gives CDR1 MNHNS, CDR2 SASEGT. The CDR3 length is 12 residues. The CDR3 here is CASETTGGEAFF. The CDR3, as DNA: TGTGCCAGCGAGACCACAGGGGGGGAAGCTTTCTTT.

In this sample, this clonotype turned up a few times. The chain is built from TRBV12-3 or TRBV12-4 and TRBJ1-1; D not certain. The V gene lost 0 bases and the J gene lost 8 bases, with 7 bases spanning the gap. This CDR3 is 12 amino acids long. The CDR3 region has the DNA TGTGCCAGCAGTTTAGCGACGAGAGAAGCTTTCTTT. It translates to CASSLATREAFF.

This chain links TRBV29-1 with TRBJ2-1, with no clear D. From germline, CDR1 is SQVTM and CDR2 ANQGSEA. V was cut by 2 bases and J by 15 bases, with 8 bases left in between. CDR3 length: 9 amino acids. CDR3 sequence reads: CSVETLPFF. CDR3 sequence (DNA): TGCAGCGTTGAAACCCTACCGTTCTTC.

The sample holds many counts of this clonotype. The chain couples TRBV3-1 to TRBJ2-7, with TRBD2 identical over 9 bases. The CDR3 runs 14 residues. Germline V gene lookup returns CDR1 LGHDT and CDR2 YNNKEL (reference sequence). The trim removed 4 bases at V and 4 bases at J, leaving 5 bases unmatched. This chain's CDR3 is CASSPLSGGYEQYF. CDR3 sequence (DNA): TGTGCCAGCAGCCCACTAAGCGGGGGGTACGAGCAGTACTTC.

The V call is TRBV20-1, the J call TRBJ1-2; D perhaps matches TRBD1 (6 bases). CDR1 is DFQATT and CDR2 is SNEGSKA in the germline V gene (reference sequence). The CDR3 spans 14 residues. Between the trimmed V and J ends, which lost 3 bases and 2 bases, there was a span of 13 bases. The CDR3, as DNA: TGCAGTGCTAGGCCCGGGGGCTTGAACTATGGCTACACCTTC. This translates into CSARPGGLNYGYTF.

This clonotype was recorded a few times. The chain is built from TRBV7-6 and TRBJ2-1; 8 nucleotides align to TRBD1. This CDR3 has 16 residues. The ends lost 2 bases at V and 8 bases at J; junction bases unmatched: 11. CDR1 and CDR2 (germline): SGHVS, FNYEAQ. The CDR3: CASSLRTGLSVDEQFF. Here the CDR3 DNA reads TGTGCCAGCAGCTTAAGGACAGGGCTGTCCGTGGATGAGCAGTTCTTC.

This rearrangement joins TRBV11-2 to TRBJ2-1, with TRBD2 identical over 10 bases. The CDR3 is 16 amino acids. The ends lost 4 bases at V and 6 bases at J; junction bases unmatched: 9. The germline gives CDR1 SGHAT, CDR2 FQNNGV. The CDR3 bases are TGTGCCAGCAGCTCCTTAAGCGGGGGGGCCGCCAATGAGCAGTTCTTC. Protein: CASSSLSGGAANEQFF. The full variable domain, completed using reference TRBV11-2 and TRBJ2-1, is EAGVAQSPRYKIIEKRQSVAFWCNPISGHATLYWYQQILGQGPKLLIQFQNNGVVDDSQLPKDRFSAERLKGVDSTLKIQPAKLEDSAVYLCASSSLSGGAANEQFFGPGTRLTVL.

This chain uses TRBV24-1 with TRBJ2-1, with TRBD2 matching 9 bases. The length of the CDR3 is 15 residues. Germline lookup yields CDR1 KGHDR and CDR2 SFDVKD. The junction had 3 bases not matched to a gene; V was cut back by 2 bases and J by 5 bases. The DNA of the CDR3 is TGTGCCACCAGTGATTCCGAGCGGGAGGACAATGAGCAGTTCTTC. It translates to CATSDSEREDNEQFF.

This clonotype was picked up a small number of times. V usage is TRBV9 and J usage is TRBJ2-7, with 8 nucleotides matching TRBD2. The CDR3 has 16 amino acids. Germline loops: CDR1 SGDLS, CDR2 YYNGEE. Trimming removed 3 bases from V and 3 bases from J; junction bases left unmatched: 11. The CDR3 reads CASSASPGRGDYEQYF. DNA for the CDR3: TGTGCCAGCAGCGCCTCCCCAGGGCGGGGGGACTACGAGCAGTACTTC.

This clonotype was picked up a small number of times. The rearrangement links TRBV6-5 to TRBJ2-2; unclear D gene. This CDR3 is built from 15 residues. Trimming took 6 bases from V and 6 from J, leaving 17 bases between them. Germline V CDR1 and CDR2: MNHEY, SVGAGI. Here the CDR3 reads CASSPKRILAGELFF. Written as DNA, the CDR3 is TGTGCCAGCAGCCCAAAGAGGATCCTCGCCGGGGAGCTGTTTTTT.